This TCR beta chain came from a study of vaccination effects on CD4 cells after COVID-19. Comments on this clone: Antigen unknown.

CDR3 length equals 13 residues. Trimming pared 2 bases from V and 8 bases from J, leaving 12 bases between. Germline CDR1 and CDR2: MNHEY and SVGEGT. TCRdb keeps only in-frame clones here, not all; method: immunoSEQ multiplex PCR. The sample lists tens of thousands of clones, 50% to 80% occurring once. The culture ran for roughly ten days before CD4+ T cells were isolated. Having tested negative for nucleocapsid antibodies, the vaccine recipients showed no prior SARS-CoV-2 infection. Researchers swapped half the medium for IL-2 medium on both days 3 and 7. The receptor's source is a human donor who received a COVID-19 vaccine. The sample in question was CD4+ T cells from PBMCs cultured without peptide, obtained before COVID-19 vaccination. The rearrangement links TRBV6-2 or TRBV6-3 to TRBJ1-2, with D unresolved. CDR3 residues: CASSYEGVKGYTF. CDR3 DNA sequence: TGTGCCAGCAGTTACGAGGGAGTTAAGGGCTACACCTTC.